One sample yielded the 30 T cell receptor beta chains listed below, sequenced in a study of T cells in Graves' hyperthyroidism and ophthalmopathy. What was amplified from RNA transcripts were TCR beta CDR3 regions. A first-round RT-PCR of the TCR CDR3 used the HTBI primer set. TCRdb redid the calling of the multiplex PCR reads with MiXCR, one entry per CDR3 protein. The sample holds a few hundred thousand distinct CDR3 sequences, roughly 13% seen once. The sequencing input was blood. The receptors come from a woman aged 40 to 50 with Graves' ophthalmopathy.

This clonotype was detected many times. The V call is TRBV11-2, the J call TRBJ1-1; D gene uncertain. The ends were cut back, 0 bases at V and 0 bases at J, with 8 bases in the middle. CDR3 length equals 15 residues. Looked up from germline, CDR1 is SGHAT and CDR2 is FQNNGV. CDR3 coding DNA: TGTGCCAGCAGCTTAGATCGACACATGAACACTGAAGCTTTCTTT. Translation: CASSLDRHMNTEAFF.

Only one count was recorded for this clonotype. The chain combines TRBV19 with TRBJ2-3, with 13 bases aligning to TRBD2. The CDR3 totals 19 residues. With V trimmed by 5 bases and J by 7 bases, 18 bases remained unmatched. CDR1 is LNHDA and CDR2 is SQIVND in the germline V gene (reference sequence). The CDR3 protein is CASSYSTTFGLAGVYTQYF. In DNA form, the CDR3 reads TGTGCCAGTAGTTACTCCACAACCTTTGGACTAGCGGGGGTGTATACGCAGTATTTT.

This clonotype showed up many times. The rearrangement links TRBV19 to TRBJ1-5, with D possibly being TRBD1 (6 bases). This CDR3 comprises 16 residues. Germline loops: CDR1 LNHDA, CDR2 SQIVND (reference sequence). Trimming stripped 3 bases from V and 5 bases from J, with 17 bases between. The CDR3 bases are TGTGCCAGTAGTATCCGAGGGGGTCAATTGGATCAGCCCCAGCATTTT. Protein sequence: CASSIRGGQLDQPQHF.

This clonotype appeared a few times. This sequence joins TRBV7-6 and TRBJ2-7; D possibly corresponds to TRBD1 (6 bases). CDR3 length equals 16 residues. V was cut by 2 bases and J by 7 bases, with 21 bases left in between. CDR1 and CDR2 (germline): SGHVS, FNYEAQ. CDR3 nucleotide sequence: TGTGCCAGCAGCTTATCTTGGGCAGGGGAGTTGGGGGAGCAGTACTTC. Encoded protein: CASSLSWAGELGEQYF.

J is TRBJ1-6 and V is TRBV19, with a tentative D call TRBD1 (6 bases). This CDR3 contains 17 residues. The germline V gene has CDR1 LNHDA and CDR2 SQIVND (reference sequence). V gave up 7 bases and J gave up 7 bases, with 23 bases separating them. The CDR3 here is CASNAKLSGASNSPLHF. The CDR3 DNA reads TGTGCCAGTAACGCGAAATTGTCGGGGGCTTCCAATTCACCCCTCCACTTT.

This clonotype occurred a few times. The rearrangement uses TRBV7-8 and TRBJ2-2; 9 positions agree with TRBD2. CDR3 size: 15 residues. Germline trimming cut 3 bases from V and 4 bases from J; bases unmatched to any gene: 3. Germline CDR1 and CDR2: SGHVS and FQNEAQ. CDR3 in amino acids: CASSFLREGTGELFF. Here the CDR3 DNA reads TGTGCCAGCAGCTTTTTGCGGGAGGGCACCGGGGAGCTGTTTTTT.

For this clonotype: This may come from a read error, since a much larger clone is one base off. The chain combines TRBV6-2 or TRBV6-3 with TRBJ2-5, with a weak D call TRBD2 (7 bases). This CDR3 has 12 residues. Germline lookup yields CDR1 MNHEY and CDR2 SVGEGT. This CDR3 reads CVGKQGGGTQYF. The DNA for the CDR3 is TGTGTCGGTAAACAGGGCGGGGGGACCCAGTACTTC.

This clonotype has a handful of counts. The chain couples TRBV9 to TRBJ2-7, with D tentatively TRBD1 (6 bases). This CDR3 region has 13 residues. V lost 3 bases and J lost 5, with 12 bases in between. CDR1 is SGDLS and CDR2 is YYNGEE in the germline V gene. CDR3 protein: CASSALGGHEQYF. CDR3 nucleotide sequence: TGTGCCAGCAGCGCTCTTGGGGGCCACGAGCAGTACTTC.

V gene TRBV15 combines with J gene TRBJ2-2, with 7 nucleotides matching TRBD1. The CDR3 runs to 16 residues. CDR1 is LNHNV and CDR2 is YYDKDF in the germline V gene (reference sequence). V was clipped by 3 bases and J by 6 bases; unmatched bases: 10. The CDR3 sequence is CATSRNDRVPPGELFF. The DNA for the CDR3 is TGTGCCACCAGCAGGAACGACAGGGTCCCTCCCGGGGAGCTGTTTTTT.

This clonotype was observed a few times. The chain employs TRBV7-9 and TRBJ2-3; D remains ambiguous. The V end was cut by 5 bases, the J end by 7 bases, with 10 bases between. There are 12 residues in the CDR3. Germline V gene data show CDR1 as SEHNR and CDR2 as FQNEAQ (reference sequence). CDR3: CASSPDLNTQYF. DNA of the CDR3: TGTGCCAGCAGCCCGGACCTAAATACGCAGTATTTT.

CDR3 amino acids: CASIGQGEETQYF. The DNA for the CDR3 is TGTGCCAGCATAGGGCAGGGGGAAGAGACCCAGTACTTC. The V and J genes are TRBV28 and TRBJ2-5; 7 bases match TRBD1. Germline V gives CDR1 MDHEN, CDR2 SYDVKM. V gave up 7 bases and J gave up 3 bases; unmatched junction bases: 5. The CDR3 covers 13 residues.

J is TRBJ1-1 and V is TRBV3-1; 7 bases agree with TRBD1. CDR1 is LGHDT, CDR2 YNNKEL, per germline (reference sequence). The trim removed 10 bases at V and 2 bases at J, leaving 13 bases unmatched. The length of the CDR3 is 15 residues. The CDR3 bases are TGTGCCACCGGTAGGGGGCGGACAGCAAACACTGAAGCTTTCTTT. This codes for CATGRGRTANTEAFF.

Many counts were recorded for this clonotype. CDR3 sequence (DNA): TGTGCCAGCAGTTTTACGGGGTCTCAGCCCCAGCATTTT. Its protein product is CASSFTGSQPQHF. The J gene is TRBJ1-5, the V gene TRBV12-3 or TRBV12-4; D is unclear. The V gene lost 3 bases and the J gene lost 6 bases, with 9 bases spanning the gap. This CDR3 region has 13 residues.

This clonotype has at least ten counts. The V and J genes are TRBV10-3 and TRBJ2-2; D is unresolved. The CDR3 runs to 12 residues. V was cut by 6 bases and J by 6 bases, with 8 bases left in between. Germline V gene sequence: CDR1 ENHRY, CDR2 SYGVKD. The CDR3 coding sequence is TGTGCCATCAGCCTCGATCCCGGGGAGCTGTTTTTT. Its protein is CAISLDPGELFF.

This clonotype was observed many times. The V and J genes are TRBV24-1 and TRBJ2-1; perhaps TRBD2 as D (7 bases). The CDR3 is 14 amino acids. Per germline, CDR1 KGHDR and CDR2 SFDVKD. With 9 bases removed from V and 5 bases from J, the gap between germline ends came to 16 bases. CDR3 bases: TGTGCCACCCAAGGGGGGGCCAGGCACAATGAGCAGTTCTTC. Protein sequence: CATQGGARHNEQFF.

This clonotype was picked up many times. The rearrangement uses TRBV29-1 and TRBJ1-2, with D uncertain. This CDR3 contains 12 residues. Trimming cost V 4 bases and J 3 bases, with 9 bases left between them. From germline, CDR1 is SQVTM and CDR2 ANQGSEA. The CDR3 here is CSVGEGDYGYTF. DNA for the CDR3: TGCAGCGTTGGCGAGGGAGACTATGGCTACACCTTC.

The chain uses TRBV11-2 and TRBJ2-5; 9 bases agree with TRBD2. The trim removed 5 bases at V and 7 bases at J, leaving 14 bases unmatched. Germline assignment: CDR1 SGHAT and CDR2 FQNNGV. CDR3 length: 16 amino acids. The CDR3 sequence is CASSQTPQRGAGTQYF. CDR3 sequence (DNA): TGTGCCAGCAGCCAGACCCCGCAGCGGGGGGCCGGGACCCAGTACTTC.

This clonotype was counted between two and nine times. J is TRBJ2-3 and V is TRBV20-1; TRBD2 matches at 10 bases. The CDR3 contains 17 residues. The V gene's germline CDR1 is DFQATT and CDR2 SNEGSKA (reference sequence). V gave up 3 bases and J gave up 2 bases; unmatched junction bases: 11. The DNA for the CDR3 is TGCAGTGCTAGTTCACTAGCGGGGCCCCCATCCACAGATACGCAGTATTTT. It specifies CSASSLAGPPSTDTQYF.

The table lists this clonotype with many counts. V is TRBV28 and J is TRBJ2-5; 8 nucleotides agree with TRBD1. The germline CDR1 and CDR2 sequences are MDHEN and SYDVKM. The CDR3 extends over 18 amino acids. V shed 2 bases, J shed 0 bases, and the junction held 11 bases outside the gene matches. CDR3 loop: CASSLGRQGQMYQETQYF. The CDR3 DNA reads TGTGCCAGCAGTTTAGGCCGACAGGGGCAAATGTACCAAGAGACCCAGTACTTC.

The chain combines TRBV7-2 with TRBJ2-4; D unclear. The length of the CDR3 is 14 residues. Germline V gene lookup returns CDR1 SGHTA and CDR2 FQGNSA. Trimming took off 3 bases at V and 1 base at J, with 7 bases between the two ends. The CDR3 DNA follows: TGTGCCAGCAGCTTGACGTTTGCCAAAAACATTCAGTACTTC. The encoded protein is CASSLTFAKNIQYF.

In regard to this clonotype: A read error may explain this, as a much larger clone is one base away. The V and J genes are TRBV11-2 and TRBJ1-1; D unclear. Germline V gives CDR1 SGHAT, CDR2 FQNNGV. This CDR3 has 12 amino acids. The CDR3: CANSLWGSEAFF. CDR3 DNA: TGTGCCAACAGCTTATGGGGTTCTGAAGCTTTCTTT.

This clonotype was counted many times. The gene calls are TRBV25-1 and TRBJ1-4, with 8 positions matching TRBD1. The CDR3 has 16 amino acids. Germline V gene data show CDR1 as MGHDK and CDR2 as SYGVNS. With 4 bases clipped from V and 7 bases from J, the junction kept 11 bases outside the gene matches. The CDR3 DNA reads TGTGCCAGCAGTGTATATGCGACAGGGGCGGGTGAAAAACTGTTTTTT. It codes for CASSVYATGAGEKLFF.

This clonotype has a count of ten or more. V is TRBV20-1 and J is TRBJ1-1, with no clear D. This CDR3 has 14 residues. Germline V gene data show CDR1 as DFQATT and CDR2 as SNEGSKA (reference sequence). V dropped 6 bases and J dropped 9 bases, with 23 bases sitting between them. CDR3 DNA sequence: TGCAGTGCCGACATCCCGTCCCAGGCATCAAAAGCTTTCTTT. Translating it yields CSADIPSQASKAFF.

The sample holds many counts of this clonotype. The V and J genes are TRBV12-3 or TRBV12-4 and TRBJ1-5; D remains unclear. The V end was cut by 7 bases, the J end by 5 bases, with 9 bases between. The CDR3 is 12 amino acids. The CDR3 coding sequence is TGTGCCAGCAATTGGTCGGATCAGCCCCAGCATTTT. Translated, it gives CASNWSDQPQHF.

V gene TRBV5-1 combines with J gene TRBJ2-2; 11 bases map to TRBD2. The V segment lost 4 bases and the J segment 3 bases; nucleotides outside the gene matches: 2. This CDR3 is built from 15 residues. CDR1 is SGHRS, CDR2 YFSETQ, per germline. CDR3 DNA sequence: TGCGCCAGCAGCCCGGGACTAGCGGACACCGGGGAGCTGTTTTTT. Translation gives CASSPGLADTGELFF. Complete variable domain (other parts from reference TRBV5-1 and TRBJ2-2): KAGVTQTPRYLIKTRGQQVTLSCSPISGHRSVSWYQQTPGQGLQFLFEYFSETQRNKGNFPGRFSGRQFSNSRSEMNVSTLELGDSALYLCASSPGLADTGELFFGEGSRLTVL.

The table lists this clonotype with many counts. The rearrangement uses TRBV2 and TRBJ2-7; no clear D. Germline V gives CDR1 SNHLY, CDR2 FYNNEI. The CDR3 covers 14 residues. Trimming stripped 7 bases from V and 0 bases from J, with 13 bases between. CDR3 protein: CASISHPTSYEQYF. DNA of the CDR3: TGTGCCAGCATTTCACATCCAACCTCCTACGAGCAGTACTTC.

This clonotype came up many times. The rearrangement links TRBV2 to TRBJ1-1; TRBD1 is a possible D gene (5 bases). Trimming cost V 6 bases and J 0 bases, with 11 bases left between them. The CDR3 loop spans 14 amino acids. Germline V lookup: CDR1 SNHLY, CDR2 FYNNEI. DNA of the CDR3: TGTGCCAGCAGGGAGGGACCCCTGAACACTGAAGCTTTCTTT. Translation: CASREGPLNTEAFF.

J is TRBJ2-1 and V is TRBV5-6; a possible D gene is TRBD1 (5 bases). CDR1 and CDR2 from the germline V gene are SGHDT and YYEEEE. The CDR3 has 13 residues. V was pared by 3 bases and J by 5 bases, with 9 bases between. The CDR3 loop is CASSWTQDNEQFF. The CDR3 DNA reads TGTGCCAGCAGCTGGACACAGGACAATGAGCAGTTCTTC.

This clonotype occurred a few times. The chain uses TRBV10-3 and TRBJ2-2, with D possibly TRBD1 on 7 matching bases. CDR3 size: 16 residues. The germline V gene encodes CDR1 ENHRY and CDR2 SYGVKD. The V and J ends lost 3 bases and 6 bases respectively, with 17 bases between them. The CDR3 protein is CAISDGLDRRAGELFF. In DNA form, the CDR3 reads TGTGCCATCAGTGACGGTTTGGACAGGAGGGCCGGGGAGCTGTTTTTT.

This clonotype was counted once. J is TRBJ2-1 and V is TRBV5-4, with TRBD2 matching 14 bases. CDR3 length equals 17 residues. Germline V gene sequence: CDR1 SGHNT, CDR2 YYREEE (reference sequence). Trimming removed 3 bases from V and 4 bases from J; junction bases left unmatched: 6. CDR3 amino acids: CASSSSTSGRVYNEQFF. The CDR3 nucleotides read TGTGCCAGCAGCTCGTCGACTAGCGGGAGGGTTTACAATGAGCAGTTCTTC.